Below, 3 T cell receptor beta chains from the same sample are listed, as sequenced in a study of blood T cell repertoires in COVID-19 (dated by TCRdb to between 2020 and 2021). Library method: the immunoSEQ multiplex PCR assay. Entries here come from immuneACCESS through TCRdb and include only in-frame sequences with V and J called. Some clones fail to appear in such tables; in the studies checked, an unresolved V gene covers under half of the shortfall, and the cause of the remainder is unknown. Present in this sample are about 87,000 clones, approximately 92% of which were seen just once. In total, the top ten clones hold around 5% of the sample. Sequencing was carried out using peripheral blood. Receptor source: an elderly woman with active COVID-19.

V gene TRBV9 combines with J gene TRBJ2-1, with a tentative D call TRBD1 (5 bases). CDR3 length equals 16 residues. CDR1 SGDLS and CDR2 YYNGEE come from the germline V gene. V lost 4 bases and J 4 bases, leaving 18 bases between the germline ends. CDR3 sequence: CASSSDPPRAYNEQFF. The DNA for the CDR3 is TGTGCCAGCAGCTCCGACCCCCCCAGGGCGTACAATGAGCAGTTCTTC.

This clone was picked up one time. This chain joins TRBV6-6 and TRBJ1-1; D remains unclear. This CDR3 is 14 amino acids long. Trimming shortened V by 5 bases and J by 0 bases, and 10 bases separated the two germline ends. Germline values: CDR1 MNHNY, CDR2 SVGAGI (reference sequence). The CDR3 nucleotides are TGTGCCAGCAGTGAGAGAGCCATGAACACTGAAGCTTTCTTT. It yields the protein CASSERAMNTEAFF.

This chain joins TRBV6-2 or TRBV6-3 and TRBJ2-3, with D maybe TRBD2 (5 bases). Trimming left V 3 bases short and J 3 bases short, with 7 bases between. This CDR3 has 13 residues. Germline V lookup: CDR1 MNHEY, CDR2 SVGEGT. The CDR3 here is CASSYRRTDTQYF. The CDR3 DNA reads as TGTGCCAGCAGTTATCGGAGGACAGATACGCAGTATTTT.